One TCR beta chain is described in this entry. This specimen comes from a study of PD-L1 blockade in urothelial cancer. CDR3 length: 15 residues. The germline CDR1 and CDR2 sequences are MNHNS and SASEGT. The trim removed 0 bases at V and 3 bases at J, leaving 3 bases unmatched. Clones were sequenced by immunoSEQ multiplex PCR, and TCRdb holds only the in-frame ones, with some missing. The sample yields 25,000 to 35,000 clones, about 87% seen once. The sequencing used PBMCs, collected around atezolizumab (anti-PD-L1) treatment. The receptor was derived from a man aged 45-65 years with urothelial cancer. This chain connects TRBV6-1 to TRBJ2-7, with 9 bases aligning to TRBD1. CDR3: CASSEAGTGLYEQYF. The CDR3 DNA reads TGTGCCAGCAGTGAAGCCGGGACAGGGCTCTACGAGCAGTACTTC.